This is a list of T cell receptor beta chains from one sample in a study of esophageal squamous cell carcinoma under preoperative chemotherapy. TCRdb ran MiXCR on the PCR reads and lists one entry per CDR3 protein. Here the sample spans 25,000 to 35,000 distinct CDR3 sequences, 49% being singletons. Sample acquisition took place from a patient given preoperative chemotherapy. The receptors were sampled from a human donor with esophageal squamous cell carcinoma. The donor label of this sample is uncertain. CDR3s include the opening cysteine and the closing phenylalanine or tryptophan. D genes are given only for firm matches. The size field is filled for only some rows; it gives once, few, many or a size class.

cdr3_length j_call v_call clone_size d_call cdr3_nt cdr3_aa
22 TRBJ2-4 TRBV11-2 NA NA TGTGCCAGCAGCTTAGATACAGGGTTGGCCGGATCGGGAGGCCGTGCCCAAGACACCCAGTACTTC CASSLDTGLAGSGGRAQDTQYF
17 TRBJ1-5 TRBV6-1 many NA TGTGCCAGCAGTCCCCCCCCGGGACCGGCGAGGAATCAGCCCCAGCATTTT CASSPPPGPARNQPQHF
15 TRBJ2-4 TRBV11-3 NA NA TGTGCCAGCAGCTTAGGGGGGGCGTCTACTCACATTCAGTACTTC CASSLGGASTHIQYF
14 TRBJ2-7 TRBV5-1 NA NA TGCGCCAGCAGCTTGGCCGGGGGATGGAACGAGCAGTACTTC CASSLAGGWNEQYF
14 TRBJ2-5 TRBV7-3 few TRBD1 TGTGCCAGCAGCGACGGGACAGGGATGGAGACCCAGTACTTC CASSDGTGMETQYF
14 TRBJ2-6 TRBV12-5 many TRBD1 TGTGCTAGTGGTACAGGGGATGGGGCCAACGTCCTGACTTTC CASGTGDGANVLTF
15 TRBJ2-5 TRBV7-3 medium-sized TRBD2 TGTGCCAGCAGCTTAATAGCGGGAGCCCAAGAGACCCAGTACTTC CASSLIAGAQETQYF
15 TRBJ2-1 TRBV7-7 NA TRBD2 TGTGCCAGCAGCACGCCTAGCGGGAGCTACAATGAGCAGTTCTTC CASSTPSGSYNEQFF
13 TRBJ2-7 TRBV6-2/TRBV6-3 few NA TGTGCCAGCAGTTATACGGGCCCCTACGAGCAGTACTTC CASSYTGPYEQYF
15 TRBJ2-6 TRBV6-1 few NA TGTGCCAGCAGTGTCCGGCCCTCTGGGGCCAACGTCCTGACTTTC CASSVRPSGANVLTF
15 TRBJ2-5 TRBV15 NA TRBD1 TGTGCCACCAGCAGAGAGGGACAGGGCGTAGAGACCCAGTACTTC CATSREGQGVETQYF
12 TRBJ2-7 TRBV27 many NA TGTGCCAGCAGTTTGGTGGGTTACGAGCAGTACTTC CASSLVGYEQYF
16 TRBJ1-1 TRBV7-6 NA NA TGTGCCAGCAGCTTTGAGGTTTGGGTCCTGAACACTGAAGCTTTCTTT CASSFEVWVLNTEAFF
13 TRBJ2-5 TRBV27 NA TRBD2 TGTGCCAGCAGTGTAGCGGGAGGGGAGACCCAGTACTTC CASSVAGGETQYF
14 TRBJ2-1 TRBV12-3/TRBV12-4 NA TRBD1 TGTGCCAGCACCTTGGACAGGGGCACAGATACGCAGTTCTTT CASTLDRGTDTQFF
14 TRBJ2-7 TRBV7-2 NA NA TGTGCCAGTATGCGCGGGGTAGGCTTGGGAGAGCAGTACTTC CASMRGVGLGEQYF
15 TRBJ2-4 TRBV7-8 NA NA TGTGCCGCCAGCACGGGGGGCCTAGCCCAAAACACTCAGTACTTC CAASTGGLAQNTQYF
15 TRBJ2-2 TRBV7-2 few TRBD2 TGTGCCAGCAGCTTACTAGCGGGAGGGTCCGGGGAGCTGTTTTTT CASSLLAGGSGELFF
17 TRBJ2-3 TRBV7-9 once NA TGTGCCAGCAGTCAGGGCCTCCAGGCTGTGAGCACAGATACGCAGTATTTT CASSQGLQAVSTDTQYF
21 TRBJ2-7 TRBV11-3 NA NA TGTGCCAGCAGCTTAGCGGGGAGCGCTGTCTCCCTAGCCCCCCCTCGGAATGAGCAGTACTTC CASSLAGSAVSLAPPRNEQYF
15 TRBJ1-2 TRBV7-9 few TRBD1 TGTGCCAGCAGTAATGGGACAGGGGCGCCCTATGGCTACACCTTC CASSNGTGAPYGYTF
13 TRBJ2-7 TRBV12-3/TRBV12-4 many NA TGTGCCAGCAGCCTCACATCCTACTACGAGCAGTACTTC CASSLTSYYEQYF
13 TRBJ2-7 TRBV18 NA NA TGTGCCAGCTCACTCGGGATAGAATACGAGCAGTACTTC CASSLGIEYEQYF
12 TRBJ2-7 TRBV7-2 many NA TGTGCCAGCAGCTATGACTGGGGCGAGCAGTACTTC CASSYDWGEQYF
14 TRBJ2-3 TRBV7-2 NA NA TGTGCCAGCACGGGGCGGGGTCCCAAAGATACGCAGTATTTT CASTGRGPKDTQYF
15 TRBJ2-1 TRBV7-3 NA TRBD2 TGTGCCAGCAGCTCCCGACTAGCGGGAGGAGATGAGCAGTTCTTC CASSSRLAGGDEQFF
11 TRBJ2-1 TRBV6-1 NA NA TGTGCCAGCAGTGATCAACACATTCAGTTCTTC CASSDQHIQFF
14 TRBJ2-1 TRBV7-2 NA NA TGTGCCAGCAGCTTAGGGCTGGCGGAGAACGAGCAGTTCTTC CASSLGLAENEQFF
14 TRBJ2-1 TRBV7-9 NA NA TGTGCCAGCAGACCATTTAGGGGGGGCAATGAGCAGTTCTTC CASRPFRGGNEQFF
14 TRBJ2-1 TRBV12-3/TRBV12-4 few TRBD2 TGTGCCAGCAGTTCCCCCGGACTAGCCAATGAGCAGTTCTTC CASSSPGLANEQFF
13 TRBJ2-3 TRBV27 many NA TGTGCCAGTCGGGAGTGGAGCACAGATACGCAGTATTTT CASREWSTDTQYF
19 TRBJ2-4 TRBV7-6 NA TRBD2 TGTGCCAGCAGCTTGGATGCGCGGCTCGGGGGGGGTGCCAAAGAGATCCAGTACTTC CASSLDARLGGGAKEIQYF
15 TRBJ2-3 TRBV6-1 once NA TGTGCCCGCAGTGGAGGGGGGCAAGCGGCAAACACGCAGTATTTC CARSGGGQAANTQYF
13 TRBJ2-6 TRBV5-1 NA NA TGCGCCAGCAGTGTGTCTGGGGCCAACGTCCTGACTTTC CASSVSGANVLTF
15 TRBJ2-4 TRBV7-6 NA TRBD2 TGTGCCAGGGGCTTGGGGAGGGCCGACAAAGACATCCAGTACTTC CARGLGRADKDIQYF
14 TRBJ2-2 TRBV20-1 few NA TGCAGTGCTAGAGGGGAGACGAACACCGGGGAGCTGTTTTTT CSARGETNTGELFF
15 TRBJ2-5 TRBV7-6 NA NA TGTGCCAGGGGCTCCGGGGGCCGTGACCCAGATACCCAGTATTTC CARGSGGRDPDTQYF
15 TRBJ2-2 TRBV6-1 NA NA TGTGCCAGCAGCCACGGAGAGGCGAGCACAGAGGAGCAGTTTTTT CASSHGEASTEEQFF
15 TRBJ2-2 TRBV7-8 few NA TGTGCCAGCAGCTCGGGGGGACCCAGGACAGGTGCGCAGTTTTTT CASSSGGPRTGAQFF
15 TRBJ1-1 TRBV25-1 NA NA TGTGCCAGCAGTGAATTCCCAAGCGGCGGGGCTGAAGCTTTCTTT CASSEFPSGGAEAFF
14 TRBJ2-5 TRBV20-1 few NA TGCAGTGCTCCGGGGCCCCCCGGGCGGGAGACCCAGTACTTC CSAPGPPGRETQYF
15 TRBJ2-3 TRBV6-4 NA TRBD2 TGTGCCAGCAGCCGACTAGCGGGAGCGGCAGATACGCAGTATTTT CASSRLAGAADTQYF